This T cell receptor beta chain was retrieved from a study of T cell responses to AZD1222 COVID-19 vaccine. Combined were second doses at about 4 or about 12 weeks. Profiled with immunoSEQ multiplex PCR; TCRdb holds only in-frame clones, not every one. Of about 130,000 clones in the sample, around 83% were seen once. Study-wide findings and caveats: Repertoires in all cases were sampled only once the peak T cell response had passed. Baseline seropositivity characterized only a handful of AZD1222 recipients.

A note on this clone: Its cognate antigen is unknown.

The germline V gene encodes CDR1 LNHDA and CDR2 SQIVND (reference sequence). The CDR3 totals 15 residues. V lost 10 bases to trimming and J lost 1 base, with 16 bases between them. The source was peripheral blood, collected 28 days after the second AZD1222 dose. The V and J genes are TRBV19 and TRBJ2-2; D possibly corresponds to TRBD2 (6 bases). This clonotype originated in an adult who received the AZD1222 COVID-19 vaccine. The CDR3 sequence: CATTANGGNTGELFF. In DNA, the CDR3 is TGTGCCACCACGGCCAACGGGGGGAACACCGGGGAGCTGTTTTTT.